This TCR beta chain was sequenced for a study of regulatory T cells in long-lasting Graves disease. Specified time point: persistent/refractory GD, antithyroid drugs over 5 years with positive TRAb. Extracted RNA from PBMCs served as the source of the TCR library. Trimming cost V 4 bases and J 9 bases, with 15 bases left between them. CDR1 is LGHDT, CDR2 YNNKEL, per germline (reference sequence). CDR3 length: 13 residues. This clonotype has only a few counts. Investigators prepared the TCR beta libraries by applying iRepertoire HTBI primers and Arm-PCR of CDR3 regions. TCRdb reprocessed the multiplex PCR reads via MiXCR and lists one record per CDR3 protein. The data show more than 300,000 distinct CDR3 sequences, less than 30% seen once.

The V gene is TRBV3-1, the J gene TRBJ2-5; tentative D call: TRBD1 (6 bases). This clonotype was obtained from a woman between 40 and 50 years old with Graves disease. This specimen was peripheral blood mononuclear cells (PBMCs), taken when the disease was refractory, from a patient treated with antithyroid drugs. In DNA form, the CDR3 reads TGTGCCAGCAGCCTCGGACAGATGGAGCCCCAGTACTTC. Translated, it gives CASSLGQMEPQYF.